What follows is one TCR beta chain and its context. Its antigen is still unknown. Unique molecular identifiers were built into the TCRbeta library. One entry per CDR3 protein results from TCRdb running MiXCR on the PCR reads. The table has about 440,000 distinct CDR3 sequences, around two fifths seen once. Trimming pared 0 bases from V and 6 bases from J, leaving 8 bases between. CDR1 and CDR2 from the germline V gene are MGHRA and YSYEKL. This CDR3 is 13 amino acids long. This entry comes from a study of T-cell reconstitution after alpha-beta-depleted transplantation in children. Whole-study results and caveats: Roughly two months post-transplant, alpha-beta T cells reportedly originated from several hundred graft clones that had expanded. Surviving recipient T cells and thymic progenitors accounted for the high day-60 TCRbeta diversity observed in some patients. T-cell counts and diversity at one year post-transplant came mainly from newly produced T cells.

The chain carries TRBV4-1 and TRBJ1-2; D call uncertain. This TCR was sampled from a girl aged 2 to 9 with aplastic anemia, due to receive a stem cell transplant. The sample in question was PBMCs, obtained before TCRalphabeta/CD19-depleted stem cell transplant. CDR3 amino acids: CASSQERRNGYTF. In nucleotides, the CDR3 is TGCGCCAGCAGCCAAGAAAGAAGGAATGGCTACACCTTC.